The TCR beta chain under discussion was sequenced for a study of blood T cell repertoires in COVID-19. Clones were read by immunoSEQ multiplex PCR, and TCRdb kept only the in-frame ones, dropping some. The sample yields approximately 290,000 clones, around 91% seen once. The sequence was obtained from a young woman with acute COVID-19. Sequenced input: PBMCs or T cells enriched from blood (not recorded which).

For the CDR3, the DNA is TGTGCCAGCAGCTTCGGGACAGGGAACTATGGCTACACCTTC. It encodes CASSFGTGNYGYTF. The chain combines TRBV7-2 with TRBJ1-2; 9 bases line up with TRBD1. In germline, CDR1 is SGHTA, CDR2 FQGNSA. The CDR3 consists of 14 residues. Trimming at V came to 3 bases and at J to 2 bases, leaving 1 base not matched to a gene.